Included here is one T cell receptor (beta chain) sequence, with context. Other DNA sequences in the same sample also yield this CDR3. The entry originates in a study of control samples from healthy donors and cancer patients. There are 13 residues in the CDR3. With 4 bases removed from V and 2 bases from J, the gap between germline ends came to 7 bases. Germline V CDR1 and CDR2: SGDLS, YYNGEE. Using immunoSEQ multiplex PCR, the repertoire was profiled, and TCRdb retains in-frame clones only, with some absent. The table includes 120,000 or so clones, around nine tenths detected once. This chain uses TRBV9 with TRBJ1-3; D gene unclear. The sample consisted of blood. This clonotype was sampled from a man aged 40-49 years in good health. This CDR3 reads CASSPNAGNTIYF. The DNA for the CDR3 is TGTGCCAGCAGCCCCAACGCTGGAAACACCATATATTTT.